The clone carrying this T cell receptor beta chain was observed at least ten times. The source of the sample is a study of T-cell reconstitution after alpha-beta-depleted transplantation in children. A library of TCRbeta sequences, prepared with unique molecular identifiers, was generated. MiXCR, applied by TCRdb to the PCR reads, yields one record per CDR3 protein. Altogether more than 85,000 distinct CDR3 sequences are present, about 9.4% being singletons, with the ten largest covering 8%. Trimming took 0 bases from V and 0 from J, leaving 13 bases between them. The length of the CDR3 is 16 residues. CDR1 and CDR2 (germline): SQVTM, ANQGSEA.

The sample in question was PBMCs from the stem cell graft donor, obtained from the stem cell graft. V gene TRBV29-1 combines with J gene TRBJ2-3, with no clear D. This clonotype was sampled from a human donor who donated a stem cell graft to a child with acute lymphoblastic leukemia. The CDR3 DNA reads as TGCAGCGTTGAAGATCGAACTGTACCTAGCACAGATACGCAGTATTTT. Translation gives CSVEDRTVPSTDTQYF.